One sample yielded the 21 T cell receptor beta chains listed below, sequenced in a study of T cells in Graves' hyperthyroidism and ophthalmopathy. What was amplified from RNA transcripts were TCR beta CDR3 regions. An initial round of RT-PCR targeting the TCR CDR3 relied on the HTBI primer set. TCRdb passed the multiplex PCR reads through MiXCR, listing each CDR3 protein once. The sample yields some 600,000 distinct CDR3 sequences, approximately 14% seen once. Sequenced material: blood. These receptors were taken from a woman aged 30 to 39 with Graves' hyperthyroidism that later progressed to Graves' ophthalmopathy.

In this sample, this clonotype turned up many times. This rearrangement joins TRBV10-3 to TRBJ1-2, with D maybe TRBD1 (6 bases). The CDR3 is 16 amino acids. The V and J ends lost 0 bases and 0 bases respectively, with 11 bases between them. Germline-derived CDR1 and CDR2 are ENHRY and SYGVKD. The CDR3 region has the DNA TGTGCCATCAGTGAGTCGGTCCGGACAGCTAACTATGGCTACACCTTC. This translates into CAISESVRTANYGYTF.

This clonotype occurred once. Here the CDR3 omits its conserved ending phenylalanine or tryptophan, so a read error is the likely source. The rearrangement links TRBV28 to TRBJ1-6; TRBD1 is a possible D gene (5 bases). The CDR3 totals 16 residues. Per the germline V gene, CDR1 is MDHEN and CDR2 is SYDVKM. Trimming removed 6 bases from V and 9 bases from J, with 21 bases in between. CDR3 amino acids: CASRPVGTEASSPLHL. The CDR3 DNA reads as TGTGCCAGCAGACCCGTGGGGACCGAGGCTTCTTCACCCCTCCACCTT.

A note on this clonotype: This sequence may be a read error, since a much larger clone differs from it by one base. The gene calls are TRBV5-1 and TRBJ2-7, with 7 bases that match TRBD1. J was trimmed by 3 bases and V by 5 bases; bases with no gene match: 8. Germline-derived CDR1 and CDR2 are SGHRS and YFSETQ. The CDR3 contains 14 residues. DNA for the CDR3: TGCGCCAGCAGACGGGACAGAACGGACTACGAGCAGTACTTC. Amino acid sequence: CASRRDRTDYEQYF.

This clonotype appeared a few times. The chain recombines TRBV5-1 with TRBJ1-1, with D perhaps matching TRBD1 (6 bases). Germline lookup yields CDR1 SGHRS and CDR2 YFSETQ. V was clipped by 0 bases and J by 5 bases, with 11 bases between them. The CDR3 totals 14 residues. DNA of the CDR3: TGCGCCAGCAGCTTGGTGGCAGGGGATACTGAAGCTTTCTTT. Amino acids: CASSLVAGDTEAFF.

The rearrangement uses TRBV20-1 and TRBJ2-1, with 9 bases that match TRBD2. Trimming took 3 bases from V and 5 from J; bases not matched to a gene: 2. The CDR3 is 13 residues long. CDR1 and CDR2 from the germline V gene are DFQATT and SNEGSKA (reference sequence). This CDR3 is CSARAGGDNEQFF. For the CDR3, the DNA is TGCAGTGCTAGGGCGGGAGGGGACAATGAGCAGTTCTTC.

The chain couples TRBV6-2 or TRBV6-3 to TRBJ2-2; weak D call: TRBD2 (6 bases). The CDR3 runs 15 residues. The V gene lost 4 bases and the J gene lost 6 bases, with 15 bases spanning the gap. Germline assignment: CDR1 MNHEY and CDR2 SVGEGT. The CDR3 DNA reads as TGTGCCAGCAGTTTCGTTAGCGGAACGGCCGGGGAGCTGTTTTTT. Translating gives CASSFVSGTAGELFF.

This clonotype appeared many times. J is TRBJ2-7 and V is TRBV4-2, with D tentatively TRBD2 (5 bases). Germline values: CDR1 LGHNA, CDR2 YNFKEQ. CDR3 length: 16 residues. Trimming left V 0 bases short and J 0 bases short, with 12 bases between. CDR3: CASSQDLVGVSYEQYF. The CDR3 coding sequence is TGTGCCAGCAGCCAAGATCTGGTGGGAGTCTCCTACGAGCAGTACTTC.

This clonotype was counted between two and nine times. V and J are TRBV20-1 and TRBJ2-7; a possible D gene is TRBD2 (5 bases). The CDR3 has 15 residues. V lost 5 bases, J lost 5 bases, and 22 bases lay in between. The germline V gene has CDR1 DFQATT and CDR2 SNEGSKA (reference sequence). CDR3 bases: TGCAGTGCTGAGGGCGCGACGGCGGGTCCCCACGAGCAGTACTTC. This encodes CSAEGATAGPHEQYF.

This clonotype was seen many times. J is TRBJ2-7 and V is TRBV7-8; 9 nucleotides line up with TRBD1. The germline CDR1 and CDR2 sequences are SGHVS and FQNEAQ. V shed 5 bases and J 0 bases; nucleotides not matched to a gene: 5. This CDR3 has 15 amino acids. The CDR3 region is CASSPTGGDSYEQYF. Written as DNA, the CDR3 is TGTGCCAGCAGCCCAACAGGGGGCGACTCCTACGAGCAGTACTTC.

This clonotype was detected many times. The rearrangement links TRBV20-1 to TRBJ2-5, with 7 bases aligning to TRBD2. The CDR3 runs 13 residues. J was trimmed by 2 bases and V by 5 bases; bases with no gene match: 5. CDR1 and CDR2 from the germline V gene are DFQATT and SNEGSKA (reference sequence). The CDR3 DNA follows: TGCAGTGCTCCAAGGACTAGTCAAGAGACCCAGTACTTC. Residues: CSAPRTSQETQYF.

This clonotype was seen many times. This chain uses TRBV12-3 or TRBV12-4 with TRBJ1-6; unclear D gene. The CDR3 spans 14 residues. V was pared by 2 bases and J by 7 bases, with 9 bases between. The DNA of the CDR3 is TGTGCCAGCAGTTTAACAGAGTTAAATTCACCCCTCCACTTT. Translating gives CASSLTELNSPLHF.

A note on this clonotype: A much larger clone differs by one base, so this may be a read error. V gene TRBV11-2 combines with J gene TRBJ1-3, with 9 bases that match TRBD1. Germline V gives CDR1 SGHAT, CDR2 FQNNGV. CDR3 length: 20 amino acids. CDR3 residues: CAGSYSGQGWNIDLGNTIYF. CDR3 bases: TGTGCCGGCAGTTACTCGGGACAGGGCTGGAACATCGACCTTGGAAACACCATATATTTT.

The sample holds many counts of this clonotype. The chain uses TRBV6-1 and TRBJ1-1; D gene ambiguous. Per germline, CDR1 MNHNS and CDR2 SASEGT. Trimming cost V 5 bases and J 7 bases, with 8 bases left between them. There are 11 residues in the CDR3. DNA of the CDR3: TGTGCCAGCAGTCGGGGAGTTGAAGCTTTCTTT. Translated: CASSRGVEAFF.

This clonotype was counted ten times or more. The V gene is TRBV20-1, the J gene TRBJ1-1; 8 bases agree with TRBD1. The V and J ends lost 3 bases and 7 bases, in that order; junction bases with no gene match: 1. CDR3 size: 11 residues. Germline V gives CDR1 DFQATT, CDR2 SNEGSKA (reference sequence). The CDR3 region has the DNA TGCAGTGCTAGGGACAGGGTTGAAGCTTTCTTT. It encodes CSARDRVEAFF.

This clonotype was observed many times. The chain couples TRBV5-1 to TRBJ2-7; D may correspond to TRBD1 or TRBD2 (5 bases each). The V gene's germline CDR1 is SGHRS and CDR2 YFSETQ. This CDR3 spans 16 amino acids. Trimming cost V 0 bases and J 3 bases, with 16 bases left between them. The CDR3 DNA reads TGCGCCAGCAGCTTGGGCCCACGGGACCAACGCTACGAGCAGTACTTC. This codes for CASSLGPRDQRYEQYF.

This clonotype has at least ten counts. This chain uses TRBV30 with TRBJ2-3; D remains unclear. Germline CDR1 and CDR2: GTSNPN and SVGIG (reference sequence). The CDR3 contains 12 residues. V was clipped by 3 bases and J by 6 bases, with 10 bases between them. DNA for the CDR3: TGTGCCTGGAGGATGGATGGGGATACGCAGTATTTT. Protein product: CAWRMDGDTQYF.

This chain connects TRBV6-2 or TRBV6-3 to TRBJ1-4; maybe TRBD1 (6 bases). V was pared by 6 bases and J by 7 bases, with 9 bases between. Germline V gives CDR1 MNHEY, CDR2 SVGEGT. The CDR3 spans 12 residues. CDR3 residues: CASRLRGEKLFF. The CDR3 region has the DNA TGTGCCAGCAGGCTCAGGGGTGAAAAACTGTTTTTT.

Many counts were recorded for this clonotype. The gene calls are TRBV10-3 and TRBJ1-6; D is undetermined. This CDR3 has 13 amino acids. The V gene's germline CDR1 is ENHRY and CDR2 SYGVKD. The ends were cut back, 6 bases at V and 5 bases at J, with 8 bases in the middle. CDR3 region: CAIRAENNSPLHF. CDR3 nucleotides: TGTGCCATCAGGGCGGAGAATAATTCACCCCTCCACTTT.

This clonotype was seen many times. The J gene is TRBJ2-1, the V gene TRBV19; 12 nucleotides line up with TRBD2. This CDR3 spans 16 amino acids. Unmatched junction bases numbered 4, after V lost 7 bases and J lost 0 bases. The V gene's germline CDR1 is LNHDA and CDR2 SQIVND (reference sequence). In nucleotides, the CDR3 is TGTGCCAGTACCCCGACTAGCGGGAGCTCCTACAATGAGCAGTTCTTC. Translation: CASTPTSGSSYNEQFF.

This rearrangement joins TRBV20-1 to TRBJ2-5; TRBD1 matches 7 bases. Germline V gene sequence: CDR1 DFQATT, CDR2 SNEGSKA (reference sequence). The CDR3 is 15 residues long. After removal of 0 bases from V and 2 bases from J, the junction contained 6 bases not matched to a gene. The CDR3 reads CSARDYGRGQETQYF. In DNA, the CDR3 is TGCAGTGCTAGAGATTACGGCAGGGGGCAAGAGACCCAGTACTTC.

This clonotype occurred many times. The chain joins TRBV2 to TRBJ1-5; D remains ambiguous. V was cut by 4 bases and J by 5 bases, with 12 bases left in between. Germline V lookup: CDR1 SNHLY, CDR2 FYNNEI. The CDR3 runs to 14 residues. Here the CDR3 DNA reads TGTGCCAGCAGTGTGATCAGCGAACATCAGCCCCAGCATTTT. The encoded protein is CASSVISEHQPQHF.